Below, one TCR beta chain is given with its context. The read terminates 3 residues ahead of where the CDR3 ends, so the germline J gene completes it. J gave up 3 bases and V 5 bases, and 0 bases lay outside the gene matches. Germline CDR1 MGHRA, CDR2 YSYEKL. The CDR3 consists of 14 residues. Repertoires were generated with immunoSEQ multiplex PCR, while TCRdb's copy carries only in-frame clones and drops some. In all, the sample yields tens of thousands of clones. These data come from a study of T cells in women clearing cervical HPV infection. Specimen: blood buffy coat. The chain links TRBV4-1 to TRBJ2-1; TRBD2 matches 11 bases. The source is a woman aged 18 to 69 with a cervical HPV16 infection that either progressed to CIN3+ or cleared (not recorded which). CDR3 loop: CASSTSGSYNEQFF. The sequenced part of the CDR3 DNA is TGCGCCAGCAGCACTAGCGGGAGCTACAATGAG.